Following are 15 T cell receptor beta chains from one sample sequenced in a study of blood T cell repertoires in COVID-19. Produced via immunoSEQ multiplex PCR; TCRdb's table is partial and in-frame only. Of 250,000 to 300,000 clones listed, over 75% are singletons. The source material was peripheral blood. The receptor set was obtained from a woman aged 70-85 years with acute or convalescent COVID-19.

The chain has TRBV23-1 and TRBJ1-2; 8 bases fit TRBD1. TRBV23-1 is placed among ORFs of uncertain function. The CDR3 is made up of 14 amino acids. V lost 7 bases and J lost 0; bases outside the gene matches: 4. The CDR3 spells CASTRTGTNYGYTF. The CDR3 DNA reads as TGCGCCAGCACAAGGACAGGGACTAACTATGGCTACACCTTC.

The rearrangement links TRBV2 to TRBJ1-3; TRBD1 is a possible D gene (6 bases). CDR1 and CDR2 (germline): SNHLY, FYNNEI. Trimming shortened V by 5 bases and J by 8 bases, and 13 bases separated the two germline ends. CDR3 length: 13 amino acids. This chain's CDR3 is CASSYRALDTIYF. DNA of the CDR3: TGTGCCAGCAGTTACAGGGCCCTGGACACCATATATTTT. Filled out from reference TRBV2 and TRBJ1-3, the complete variable domain reads EPEVTQTPSHQVTQMGQEVILRCVPISNHLYFYWYRQILGQKVEFLVSFYNNEISEKSEIFDDQFSVERPDGSNFTLKIRSTKLEDSAMYFCASSYRALDTIYFGEGSWLTVV.

The V and J genes are TRBV6-1 and TRBJ1-2; 9 bases are a match to TRBD1. Germline assignment: CDR1 MNHNS and CDR2 SASEGT. The CDR3 has 15 residues. J was trimmed by 5 bases and V by 1 base; bases with no gene match: 5. The CDR3 protein is CASSEGTGARYGYTF. In nucleotides, the CDR3 is TGTGCCAGCAGTGAAGGGACAGGGGCGAGATATGGCTACACCTTC.

This clone showed up just once. The V gene is TRBV6-5, the J gene TRBJ1-1; 7 bases agree with TRBD1. The CDR3 is made up of 13 amino acids. J was trimmed by 6 bases and V by 8 bases; bases with no gene match: 9. Looked up from germline, CDR1 is MNHEY and CDR2 is SVGAGI. The CDR3 region has the DNA TGTGCCAGCCGAAATAGACAGGGCGCTGAAGCTTTCTTT. It translates to CASRNRQGAEAFF.

This clone was seen only a few times. The chain links TRBV19 to TRBJ2-2; TRBD2 matches 8 bases. The ends lost 7 bases at V and 4 bases at J; junction bases unmatched: 17. The CDR3 length is 18 residues. Germline values: CDR1 LNHDA, CDR2 SQIVND (reference sequence). The CDR3 region is CASTPPYSGAPGTGELFF. The CDR3 region has the DNA TGTGCCAGTACCCCTCCCTATAGCGGGGCCCCGGGCACCGGGGAGCTGTTTTTT. The full variable domain, with the rest looked up from reference TRBV19 and TRBJ2-2, is DGGITQSPKYLFRKEGQNVTLSCEQNLNHDAMYWYRQDPGQGLRLIYYSQIVNDFQKGDIAEGYSVSREKKESFPLTVTSAQKNPTAFYLCASTPPYSGAPGTGELFFGEGSRLTVL.

The chain combines TRBV12-5 with TRBJ2-3, with a weak D call TRBD1 (5 bases). V lost 5 bases, J lost 1 base, and 7 bases lay in between. The CDR3 loop spans 13 amino acids. CDR1 and CDR2 (germline): LGHNT, FRNRAP. CDR3 DNA: TGTGCTAGTGGTCAAGGGGGCACAGATACGCAGTATTTT. Amino acid sequence: CASGQGGTDTQYF.

The rearrangement joins TRBV3-1 (or the pseudogene TRBV3-2) to TRBJ2-5; TRBD2 aligns across 7 bases. Germline assignment: CDR1 LGHDT and CDR2 YNNKEL (reference sequence). CDR3 length: 14 amino acids. Unmatched junction bases numbered 6, after V lost 4 bases and J lost 4 bases. The DNA for the CDR3 is TGTGCCAGCAGCCTCCTAGCGGTGGGAGAGACCCAGTACTTC. Translation gives CASSLLAVGETQYF.

The chain has TRBV11-3 and TRBJ2-3, with TRBD1 as a possible D gene (6 bases). The V end lost 5 bases, the J end lost 2 bases, and 11 bases lay between the germline ends. CDR3 length equals 14 residues. Germline V CDR1 and CDR2: SGHNT, YENEEA. In DNA, the CDR3 is TGTGCCAGCAGCCACAGGGTGAACACAGATACGCAGTATTTT. Protein: CASSHRVNTDTQYF.

V and J are TRBV19 and TRBJ2-6; D not resolved. V was cut by 9 bases and J by 0 bases, with 15 bases left in between. The length of the CDR3 is 16 residues. CDR1 and CDR2 from the germline V gene are LNHDA and SQIVND (reference sequence). The CDR3 loop reads CASRSRTVSGANVLTF. CDR3 coding DNA: TGTGCCAGCCGCTCACGTACGGTCTCTGGGGCCAACGTCCTGACTTTC.

The chain is built from TRBV28 and TRBJ2-7; 8 bases match TRBD2. Germline V gene sequence: CDR1 MDHEN, CDR2 SYDVKM. J lost 0 bases, V lost 8 bases, and 6 bases had no gene match. The CDR3 is 14 amino acids. The CDR3: CASEESGSSYEQYF. CDR3 in DNA: TGTGCCAGCGAGGAAAGCGGGAGCTCCTACGAGCAGTACTTC. Drawing the rest from reference TRBV28 and TRBJ2-7, the complete variable domain is DVKVTQSSRYLVKRTGEKVFLECVQDMDHENMFWYRQDPGLGLRLIYFSYDVKMKEKGDIPEGYSVSREKKERFSLILESASTNQTSMYLCASEESGSSYEQYFGPGTRLTVT.

In this sample, this clone turned up once. V gene TRBV9 combines with J gene TRBJ2-1; D is uncertain. Germline V gene lookup returns CDR1 SGDLS and CDR2 YYNGEE. CDR3 length: 13 amino acids. The germline V and J ends were trimmed by 4 bases and 6 bases, with 11 bases remaining between them. CDR3 coding DNA: TGTGCCAGCAGCCCTGGGCCCCCCAATGAGCAGTTCTTC. Its translation is CASSPGPPNEQFF.

The chain employs TRBV7-9 and TRBJ1-4; D perhaps matches TRBD1 (5 bases). The CDR3 is 16 residues long. V lost 5 bases, J lost 7 bases, and 20 bases lay in between. Germline CDR1 is SEHNR and CDR2 is FQNEAQ (reference sequence). The CDR3, as DNA: TGTGCCAGCAGCCACCCCCCTAAGGGAAGGGGTGAAAAACTGTTTTTT. Encoded protein: CASSHPPKGRGEKLFF.

This clone was seen a single time. The CDR3 DNA is TGCGCCAGCAGCAGCTACCGGGGGGGCGGCACAGATACGCAGTATTTT. Its protein product is CASSSYRGGGTDTQYF. This chain joins TRBV5-1 and TRBJ2-3; 8 bases align to TRBD2. The CDR3 runs to 16 residues. Germline CDR1 reads SGHRS; CDR2 reads YFSETQ. With 4 bases clipped from V and 1 base from J, the junction kept 8 bases outside the gene matches.

This clone was detected only a few times. The chain couples TRBV15 to TRBJ2-1; 8 bases map to TRBD1. Trimming removed 9 bases from V and 7 bases from J; junction bases left unmatched: 8. Germline V gene lookup returns CDR1 LNHNV and CDR2 YYDKDF (reference sequence). The CDR3 runs to 13 residues. This chain's CDR3 is CATGTGKGNEQFF. In DNA form, the CDR3 reads TGTGCCACTGGGACAGGAAAGGGGAATGAGCAGTTCTTC.

V usage is TRBV5-4 and J usage is TRBJ1-2; D possibly corresponds to TRBD1 (6 bases). This CDR3 has 15 amino acids. The V gene lost 4 bases and the J gene lost 4 bases, with 17 bases spanning the gap. Germline V gene data show CDR1 as SGHNT and CDR2 as YYREEE (reference sequence). The chain's CDR3 is CASSVRTVRGYGYTF. The CDR3 DNA follows: TGTGCCAGCAGCGTCCGGACAGTCCGCGGCTATGGCTACACCTTC. Using reference TRBV5-4 and TRBJ1-2 for the parts outside the CDR3, the full variable domain is ETGVTQSPTHLIKTRGQQVTLRCSSQSGHNTVSWYQQALGQGPQFIFQYYREEENGRGNFPPRFSGLQFPNYSSELNVNALELDDSALYLCASSVRTVRGYGYTFGSGTRLTVV.